This T cell receptor (beta chain) was recovered during a study of T-cell reconstitution after alpha-beta-depleted transplantation in children. The germline V and J ends were trimmed by 3 bases and 4 bases, with 18 bases remaining between them. The CDR3 consists of 15 residues. Germline lookup yields CDR1 SQVTM and CDR2 ANQGSEA. Unique molecular identifiers were used in preparing the TCRbeta library. TCRdb used MiXCR to reprocess the PCR reads, holding one entry per CDR3 protein. The sample gives more than 200,000 distinct CDR3 sequences, about 25% of which show up once; about 2.6% is in the top ten. This clonotype was counted once. Antigen: not known. General study results and limits: Expanded graft clones, several hundred of them, were reportedly the source of alpha-beta T cells about two months after transplant. Fresh T-cell production supplied most of the T-cell counts and diversity seen one year after transplant.

The receptor comes from a girl aged 2-10 years with Fanconi anemia, due to receive a stem cell transplant. The chain uses TRBV29-1 and TRBJ1-2; a possible D gene is TRBD1 (6 bases). The sample in question was PBMCs, obtained before TCRalphabeta/CD19-depleted stem cell transplant. CDR3 nucleotide sequence: TGCAGCGTTGAGGGCAGAGCAGGACAGCTCTATGGCTACACCTTC. Residues: CSVEGRAGQLYGYTF.